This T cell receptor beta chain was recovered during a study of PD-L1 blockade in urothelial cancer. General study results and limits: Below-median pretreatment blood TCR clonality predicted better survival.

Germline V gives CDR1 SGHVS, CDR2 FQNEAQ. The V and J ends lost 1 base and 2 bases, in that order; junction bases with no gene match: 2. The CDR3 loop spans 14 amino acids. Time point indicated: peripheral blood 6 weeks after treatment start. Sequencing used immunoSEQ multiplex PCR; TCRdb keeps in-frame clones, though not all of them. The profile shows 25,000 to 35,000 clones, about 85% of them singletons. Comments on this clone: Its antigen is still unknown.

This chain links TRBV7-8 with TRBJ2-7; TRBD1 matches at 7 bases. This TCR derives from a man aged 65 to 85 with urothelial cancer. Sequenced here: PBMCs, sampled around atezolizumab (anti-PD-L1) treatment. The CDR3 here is CASSLVGGPYEQYF. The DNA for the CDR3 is TGTGCCAGCAGCTTAGTAGGGGGCCCCTACGAGCAGTACTTC. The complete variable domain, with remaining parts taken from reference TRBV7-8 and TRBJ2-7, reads GAGVSQSPRYKVAKRGQDVALRCDPISGHVSLFWYQQALGQGPEFLTYFQNEAQLDKSGLPSDRFFAERPEGSVSTLKIQRTQQEDSAVYLCASSLVGGPYEQYFGPGTRLTVT.